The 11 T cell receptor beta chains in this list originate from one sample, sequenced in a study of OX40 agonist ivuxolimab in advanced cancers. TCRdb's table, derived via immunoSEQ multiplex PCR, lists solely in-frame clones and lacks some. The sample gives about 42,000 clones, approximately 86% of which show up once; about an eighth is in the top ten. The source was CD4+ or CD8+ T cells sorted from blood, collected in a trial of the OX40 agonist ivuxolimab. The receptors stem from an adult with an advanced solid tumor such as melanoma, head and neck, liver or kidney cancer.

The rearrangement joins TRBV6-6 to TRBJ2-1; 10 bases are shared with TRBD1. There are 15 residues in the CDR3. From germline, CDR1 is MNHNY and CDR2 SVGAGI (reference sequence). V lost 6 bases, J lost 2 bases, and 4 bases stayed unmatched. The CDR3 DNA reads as TGTGCCAGCAGGACCGGGACAGGGGCCTACAATGAGCAGTTCTTC. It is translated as CASRTGTGAYNEQFF.

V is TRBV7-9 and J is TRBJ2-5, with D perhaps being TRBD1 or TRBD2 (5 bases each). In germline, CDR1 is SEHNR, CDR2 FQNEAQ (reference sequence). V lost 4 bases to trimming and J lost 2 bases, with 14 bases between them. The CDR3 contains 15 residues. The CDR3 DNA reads TGTGCCAGCAGCTCCATGAGGGACGTACAAGAGACCCAGTACTTC. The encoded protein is CASSSMRDVQETQYF. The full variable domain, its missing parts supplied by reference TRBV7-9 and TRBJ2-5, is DTGVSQNPRHKITKRGQNVTFRCDPISEHNRLYWYRQTLGQGPEFLTYFQNEAQLEKSRLLSDRFSAERPKGSFSTLEIQRTEQGDSAMYLCASSSMRDVQETQYFGPGTRLLVL.

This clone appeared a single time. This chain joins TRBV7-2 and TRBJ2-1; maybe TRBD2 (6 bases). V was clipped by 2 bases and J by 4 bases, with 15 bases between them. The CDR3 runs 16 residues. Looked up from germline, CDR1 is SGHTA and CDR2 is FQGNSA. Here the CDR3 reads CASSLSGLARYNEQFF. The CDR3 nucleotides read TGTGCCAGCAGCTTATCCGGGCTAGCGAGGTACAATGAGCAGTTCTTC.

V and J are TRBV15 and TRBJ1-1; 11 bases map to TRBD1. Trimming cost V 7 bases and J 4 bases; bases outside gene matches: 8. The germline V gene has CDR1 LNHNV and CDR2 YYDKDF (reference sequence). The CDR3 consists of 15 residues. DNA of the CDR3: TGTGCCACCACCTTGGACAGGGGGCCTGGCACTGAAGCTTTCTTT. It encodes CATTLDRGPGTEAFF.

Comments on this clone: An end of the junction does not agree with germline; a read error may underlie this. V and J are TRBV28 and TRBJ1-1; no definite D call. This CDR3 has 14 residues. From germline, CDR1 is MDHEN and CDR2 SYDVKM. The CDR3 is CASSLPLFGPEAFF. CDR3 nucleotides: TGTGCCAGCAGTTTACCACTTTTTGGCCCTGAGGCTTTCTTT. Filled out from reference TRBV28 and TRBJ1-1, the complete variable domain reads DVKVTQSSRYLVKRTGEKVFLECVQDMDHENMFWYRQDPGLGLRLIYFSYDVKMKEKGDIPEGYSVSREKKERFSLILESASTNQTSMYLCASSLPLFGPEAFFGQGTRLTVV.

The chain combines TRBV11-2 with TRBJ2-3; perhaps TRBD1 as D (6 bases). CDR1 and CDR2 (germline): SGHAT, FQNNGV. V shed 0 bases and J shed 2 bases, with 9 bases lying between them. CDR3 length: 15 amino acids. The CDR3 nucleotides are TGTGCCAGCAGCTTAGAGACAGGCCCCACAGATACGCAGTATTTT. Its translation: CASSLETGPTDTQYF.

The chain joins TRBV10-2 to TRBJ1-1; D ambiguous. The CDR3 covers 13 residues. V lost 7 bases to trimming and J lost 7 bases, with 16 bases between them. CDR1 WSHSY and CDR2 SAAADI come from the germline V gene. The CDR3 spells CASTWAVAGEAFF. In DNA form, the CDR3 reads TGCGCCAGCACCTGGGCCGTCGCGGGTGAAGCTTTCTTT.

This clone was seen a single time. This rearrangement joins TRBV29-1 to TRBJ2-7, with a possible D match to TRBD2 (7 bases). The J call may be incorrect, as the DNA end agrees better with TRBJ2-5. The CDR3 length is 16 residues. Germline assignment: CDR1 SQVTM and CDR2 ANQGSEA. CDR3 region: CSVDLGGGVPQETQYF. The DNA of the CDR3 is TGCAGCGTTGACCTTGGGGGGGGCGTGCCACAAGAGACCCAGTACTTC.

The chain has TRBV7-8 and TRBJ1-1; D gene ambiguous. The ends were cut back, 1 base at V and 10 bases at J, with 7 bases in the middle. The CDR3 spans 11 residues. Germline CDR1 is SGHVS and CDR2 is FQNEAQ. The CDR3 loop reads CASSLGSVAFF. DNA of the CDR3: TGTGCCAGCAGCTTAGGTTCGGTAGCTTTCTTT.

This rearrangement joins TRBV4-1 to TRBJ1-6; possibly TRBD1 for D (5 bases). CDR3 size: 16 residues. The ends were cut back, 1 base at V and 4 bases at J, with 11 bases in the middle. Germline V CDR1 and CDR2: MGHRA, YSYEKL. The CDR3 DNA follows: TGCGCCAGCAGCCAAGGGGACGGGGGTTATAATTCACCCCTCCACTTT. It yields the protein CASSQGDGGYNSPLHF.

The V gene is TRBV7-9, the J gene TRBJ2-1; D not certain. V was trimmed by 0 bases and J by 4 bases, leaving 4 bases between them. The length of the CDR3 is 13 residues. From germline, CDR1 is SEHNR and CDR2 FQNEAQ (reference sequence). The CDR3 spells CASSLALYNEQFF. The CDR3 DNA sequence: TGTGCCAGCAGCTTAGCGCTTTACAATGAGCAGTTCTTC.